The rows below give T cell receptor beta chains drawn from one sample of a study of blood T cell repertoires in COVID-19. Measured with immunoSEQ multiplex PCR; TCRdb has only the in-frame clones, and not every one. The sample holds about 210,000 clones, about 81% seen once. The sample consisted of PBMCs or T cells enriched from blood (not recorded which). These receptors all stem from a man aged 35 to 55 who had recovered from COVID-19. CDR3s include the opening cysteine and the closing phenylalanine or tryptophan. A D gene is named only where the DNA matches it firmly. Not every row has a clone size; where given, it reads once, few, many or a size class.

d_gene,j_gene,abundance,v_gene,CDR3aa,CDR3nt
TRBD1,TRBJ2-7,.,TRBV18,CASSPTGQGYEQYF,TGTGCCAGCTCCCCGACGGGACAGGGGTACGAGCAGTACTTC
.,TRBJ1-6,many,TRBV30,CAWSSGFDSPLHF,TGTGCCTGGAGTTCCGGGTTTGATTCACCCCTCCACTTT
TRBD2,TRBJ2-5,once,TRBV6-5,CASRRLAGGGETQYF,TGTGCCAGCAGGCGACTAGCGGGAGGGGGGGAGACCCAGTACTTC
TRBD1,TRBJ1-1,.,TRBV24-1,CATSETGKREAFF,TGTGCCACCAGTGAGACAGGGAAGAGGGAAGCTTTCTTT
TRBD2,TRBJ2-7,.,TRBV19,CASRAAGGYYEQYF,TGTGCCAGCCGGGCTGCGGGGGGTTACTACGAGCAGTACTTC
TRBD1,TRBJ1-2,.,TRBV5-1,CASSLGQGTGYGYTF,TGCGCCAGCAGCTTGGGGCAGGGGACAGGCTATGGCTACACCTTC
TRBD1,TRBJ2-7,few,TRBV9,CASSISGTDTYEQYF,TGTGCCAGCAGCATATCCGGGACAGACACCTACGAGCAGTACTTC
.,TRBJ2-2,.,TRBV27,CASSSPGHRTGELFF,TGTGCCAGCAGTTCGCCGGGACACCGCACCGGGGAGCTGTTTTTT
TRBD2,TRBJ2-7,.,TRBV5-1,CASRPGGGSYEQYF,TGCGCCAGCAGACCCGGGGGGGGATCCTACGAGCAGTACTTC
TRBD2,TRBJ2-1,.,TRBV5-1,CASKLLAGGAYNEQFF,TGCGCCAGCAAACTTTTAGCGGGGGGCGCCTACAATGAGCAGTTCTTC
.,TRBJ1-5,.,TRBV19,CASKSQGFSNQPQHF,TGTGCCAGTAAATCCCAGGGATTTAGCAATCAGCCCCAGCATTTT
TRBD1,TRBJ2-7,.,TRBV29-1,CSVLWGTGNYEQYF,TGCAGCGTCCTGTGGGGGACAGGGAACTACGAGCAGTACTTC
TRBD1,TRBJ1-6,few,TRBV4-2,CASSQGDRGRNSPLHF,TGTGCCAGCAGCCAAGGGGACAGGGGGCGGAATTCACCCCTCCACTTT
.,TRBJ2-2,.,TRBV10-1,CASSDIGELFF,TGCGCCAGCAGTGATATCGGGGAGCTGTTTTTT
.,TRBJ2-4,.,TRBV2,CASTPAAGGAKNIQYF,TGTGCCAGCACCCCGGCGGCCGGGGGAGCCAAAAACATTCAGTACTTC
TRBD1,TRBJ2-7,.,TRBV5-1,CASSEAGGLAYEQYF,TGCGCCAGCAGCGAGGCAGGGGGCCTGGCCTACGAGCAGTACTTC
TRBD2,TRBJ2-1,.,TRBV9,CASSPDPYYAGGGDNEQFF,TGTGCCAGCAGCCCCGACCCATACTATGCGGGAGGGGGTGACAATGAGCAGTTCTTC
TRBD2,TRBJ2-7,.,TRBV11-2,CASSPRGRGVSVRGEQYF,TGTGCCAGCAGCCCGCGGGGGCGGGGGGTCTCTGTTAGGGGCGAGCAGTACTTC
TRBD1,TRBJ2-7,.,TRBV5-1,CASKEGAGTAYYEQYF,TGCGCCAGCAAAGAGGGTGCTGGGACAGCCTACTACGAGCAGTACTTC
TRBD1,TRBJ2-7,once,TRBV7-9,CASSLGDRVNEQYF,TGTGCCAGCAGCTTAGGAGACAGGGTCAACGAGCAGTACTTC
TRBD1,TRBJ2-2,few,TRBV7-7,CASRPTGGEAGELFF,TGTGCCAGCAGACCCACAGGGGGCGAGGCCGGGGAGCTGTTTTTT
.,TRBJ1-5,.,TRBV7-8,CASSSTGYSNQPQHF,TGTGCCAGCAGCTCGACAGGTTATAGCAATCAGCCCCAGCATTTT
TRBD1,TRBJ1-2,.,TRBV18,CASSSLDRALF,TGTGCCAGCTCATCCTTGGACAGGGCCCTCTTC
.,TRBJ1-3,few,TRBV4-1,CASSRPRGGTGNTIYF,TGCGCCAGCAGCCGCCCTAGGGGGGGGACGGGAAACACCATATATTTT
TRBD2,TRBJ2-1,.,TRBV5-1,CASSFPSGDDEQFF,TGCGCCAGCAGCTTCCCTAGCGGGGACGATGAGCAGTTCTTC
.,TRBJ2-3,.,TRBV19,CASSLGATDTQYF,TGTGCCAGTAGTTTAGGGGCCACAGATACGCAGTATTTT
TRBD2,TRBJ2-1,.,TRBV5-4,CASSHGGRAGNNEQFF,TGTGCCAGCAGCCATGGCGGGAGGGCCGGGAACAATGAGCAGTTCTTC
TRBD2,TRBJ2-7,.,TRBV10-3,CAISGGGTSGYEQYF,TGTGCCATCAGTGGGGGTGGGACTAGCGGCTACGAGCAGTACTTC